The subject of this entry is one TCR beta chain. Different DNA sequences within this sample yield the same CDR3. Clinical history reported by participants formed the basis on which cohorts were assigned. All recovered Cohort 3 donors got two negative PCRs, got clearance, or saw symptom resolution. Germline-derived CDR1 and CDR2 are SGHRS and YFSETQ. The CDR3 totals 14 residues. The ends were cut back, 0 bases at V and 4 bases at J, with 10 bases in the middle. This sample is part of a study of blood T cell repertoires in COVID-19. Background on the study: COVID-19 samples collected from the United States, Italy and Spain covered acute and convalescent phases. In each case, the material was cDNA or gDNA derived from T cells, B-cell-depleted T cells, or PBMCs.

Using immunoSEQ multiplex PCR, the repertoire was profiled, and TCRdb retains in-frame clones only, with some absent. Here the sample spans fewer than 200,000 clones, about four fifths being singletons. This sequence originates from a man in his fifties who had recovered from COVID-19. J is TRBJ1-2 and V is TRBV5-1; D gene unclear. The sample taken for sequencing was PBMCs or T cells enriched from blood (not recorded which). The CDR3, as DNA: TGCGCCAGCAGCTTGGCGGGTGGAAGCTATGGCTACACCTTC. Its protein product is CASSLAGGSYGYTF.